Presented here are 11 T cell receptor beta chains from one specimen sequenced in a study of shared clonotypes between healthy human individuals (dated by TCRdb to about 2020). Library generation was performed with the immunoSEQ multiplex PCR assay. Held by TCRdb, this immuneACCESS table contains in-frame sequences only and omits some clones. Under half of the omission traces to an unresolved V gene where checked; the cause of the rest is unknown. Across this sample there are about 2.4 million clones, with 93% seen only once. The top ten clonotypes cover 0.36% of the sample. Sequencing input: naive CD4+ T cells from PBMCs. The label giving this sample's cell subset or site can be read as: CD45RA+ positively selected. The receptors here all came from a young man in good health. Some clones in this sample may be carry-over from other donors' samples.

This clone was seen a single time. V gene TRBV7-3 combines with J gene TRBJ2-5; the D is unclear. Germline CDR1 reads SGHTA; CDR2 reads FQGTGA. The CDR3 consists of 14 residues. V was shortened by 1 base and J by 4 bases, with 10 bases between the two germline ends. This chain's CDR3 is CASSLMGGTETQYF. DNA of the CDR3: TGTGCCAGCAGCTTAATGGGTGGAACAGAGACCCAGTACTTC.

The V gene is TRBV7-9, the J gene TRBJ1-1; TRBD1 is a possible D gene (5 bases). The V and J ends lost 2 bases and 6 bases respectively, with 10 bases between them. The CDR3 totals 13 residues. The germline V gene encodes CDR1 SEHNR and CDR2 FQNEAQ (reference sequence). The chain's CDR3 is CASSLLGGAEAFF. The DNA of the CDR3 is TGTGCCAGCAGCTTATTGGGGGGTGCTGAAGCTTTCTTT.

CDR3 in amino acids: CASSYQASNQPQHF. The CDR3 region has the DNA TGTGCCAGCAGTTACCAAGCTTCTAATCAGCCCCAGCATTTT. The chain joins TRBV6-5 to TRBJ1-5, with no clear D. Trimming took 2 bases from V and 4 from J, leaving 9 bases between them. The germline V gene encodes CDR1 MNHEY and CDR2 SVGAGI. The CDR3 sequence is 14 residues long.

The V call is TRBV5-5, the J call TRBJ1-5; 12 bases align to TRBD1. The CDR3 covers 19 residues. The V segment lost 0 bases and the J segment 0 bases; nucleotides outside the gene matches: 7. Germline CDR1 and CDR2: SGHKS and YYEKEE (reference sequence). Here the CDR3 reads CASSLGGTGGRNSNQPQHF. In DNA, the CDR3 is TGTGCCAGCAGCTTGGGGGGGACAGGGGGCCGCAATAGCAATCAGCCCCAGCATTTT.

On this clone: The identical CDR3 is also encoded by other nucleotide sequences in the sample. V and J are TRBV5-1 and TRBJ2-5, with 7 bases that match TRBD1. CDR1 and CDR2 (germline): SGHRS, YFSETQ. This CDR3 is 13 amino acids long. J lost 4 bases, V lost 2 bases, and 2 bases had no gene match. CDR3 sequence: CASSLQGRETQYF. In DNA, the CDR3 is TGCGCCAGCAGCTTACAGGGGCGAGAGACCCAGTACTTC.

The genes are TRBV5-6 and TRBJ2-5; D is perhaps TRBD1 (5 bases). This CDR3 contains 14 residues. V gave up 1 base and J gave up 4 bases, with 11 bases separating them. From germline, CDR1 is SGHDT and CDR2 YYEEEE. CDR3 coding DNA: TGTGCCAGCAGCTTGCCAGGGAAGGGAGAGACCCAGTACTTC. This encodes CASSLPGKGETQYF.

The CDR3 loop reads CATSRDGASFSTYEQYF. In nucleotides, the CDR3 is TGTGCCACCAGCAGAGATGGGGCTTCCTTTTCAACCTACGAGCAGTACTTC. The genes are TRBV15 and TRBJ2-7, with D possibly matching TRBD1 (5 bases). V lost 0 bases and J 2 bases, leaving 17 bases between the germline ends. Germline lookup yields CDR1 LNHNV and CDR2 YYDKDF (reference sequence). The CDR3 spans 17 residues.

As concerns this clone: In the same sample, other DNA sequences code for this CDR3. V is TRBV30 and J is TRBJ2-7; D is possibly TRBD2 (6 bases). The CDR3 contains 13 residues. V lost 0 bases, J lost 0 bases, and 6 bases lay in between. From germline, CDR1 is GTSNPN and CDR2 SVGIG (reference sequence). CDR3 loop: CAWSVGLSYEQYF. CDR3 nucleotides: TGTGCCTGGAGTGTGGGACTCTCCTACGAGCAGTACTTC. Supplemented by reference TRBV30 and TRBJ2-7, the full variable domain reads SQTIHQWPATLVQPVGSPLSLECTVEGTSNPNLYWYRQAAGRGLQLLFYSVGIGQISSEVPQNLSASRPQDRQFILSSKKLLLSDSGFYLCAWSVGLSYEQYFGPGTRLTVT.

This rearrangement joins TRBV28 to TRBJ2-7; 10 positions match TRBD2. The CDR3 spans 14 residues. Germline loops: CDR1 MDHEN, CDR2 SYDVKM. The ends lost 4 bases at V and 6 bases at J; junction bases unmatched: 6. This CDR3 is CASSSPGLAFEQYF. CDR3 in DNA: TGTGCCAGCAGTTCTCCGGGACTAGCGTTCGAGCAGTACTTC. Variable domain in full (rest from reference TRBV28 and TRBJ2-7): DVKVTQSSRYLVKRTGEKVFLECVQDMDHENMFWYRQDPGLGLRLIYFSYDVKMKEKGDIPEGYSVSREKKERFSLILESASTNQTSMYLCASSSPGLAFEQYFGPGTRLTVT.

The chain couples TRBV5-1 to TRBJ1-3; D gene unclear. Germline assignment: CDR1 SGHRS and CDR2 YFSETQ. CDR3 length: 16 residues. V was shortened by 3 bases and J by 2 bases, with 15 bases between the two germline ends. The CDR3 sequence is CASSSVGREAGNTIYF. Written as DNA, the CDR3 is TGCGCCAGCAGCTCGGTTGGCCGGGAGGCTGGAAACACCATATATTTT.

The genes are TRBV19 and TRBJ1-1, with TRBD1 identical over 9 bases. V was clipped by 5 bases and J by 5 bases; unmatched bases: 9. This CDR3 is built from 15 residues. Germline V gene sequence: CDR1 LNHDA, CDR2 SQIVND (reference sequence). The CDR3 here is CASSSESTGGTEAFF. DNA for the CDR3: TGTGCCAGTAGTTCTGAGTCGACAGGGGGGACTGAAGCTTTCTTT.